This TCR beta chain came from a study of post-analysis software for immune sequencing data. The wider study: Included among the disease courses, which were recorded for the cohort, were relapsing-remitting, secondary progressive and progressive-relapsing multiple sclerosis. The study's findings and limits: F-measure co-clustering was strong for batch-matched samples. Compared with controls, patients had more of five TRBV segments, including TRBV5-6, TRBV5-1 and TRBV20-1. Relative to controls, patients with multiple sclerosis showed significantly lower normalized Chao1 diversity.

cDNA libraries for TCR beta contained unique molecular identifiers. Each batch of roughly 1 to 11 million T cells produced 400,000 to 650,000 cDNA molecules. MiXCR, run by TCRdb on the PCR reads, gives a single entry per CDR3 protein. Here the sample spans approximately 360,000 distinct CDR3 sequences, around 37% being singletons. This clonotype has just a few counts. Antigen: not known. V trimming: 5 bases; J trimming: 5 bases; junction bases outside the gene matches: 6. The CDR3 consists of 14 residues. Germline values: CDR1 SGHTA, CDR2 FQGNSA. What was sequenced was blood. The receptor was isolated from a girl aged 10-17 years with multiple sclerosis. The chain has TRBV7-2 and TRBJ2-4; 7 bases are shared with TRBD2. The chain's CDR3 is CASSPWTRENIQYF. The CDR3 DNA reads TGTGCCAGCAGCCCCTGGACTAGGGAAAACATTCAGTACTTC.